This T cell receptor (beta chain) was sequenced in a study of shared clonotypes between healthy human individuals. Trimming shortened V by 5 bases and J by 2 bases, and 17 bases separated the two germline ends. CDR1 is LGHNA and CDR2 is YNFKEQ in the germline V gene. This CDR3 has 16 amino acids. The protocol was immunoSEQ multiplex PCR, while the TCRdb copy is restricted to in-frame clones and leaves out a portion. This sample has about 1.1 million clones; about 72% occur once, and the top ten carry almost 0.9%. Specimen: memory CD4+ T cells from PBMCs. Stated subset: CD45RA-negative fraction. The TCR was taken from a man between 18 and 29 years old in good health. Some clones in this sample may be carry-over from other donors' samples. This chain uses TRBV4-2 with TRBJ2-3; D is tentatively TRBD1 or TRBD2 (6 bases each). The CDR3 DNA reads TGTGCCAGCAGCTTGTTGGTGGGGGGCCTCACAGATACGCAGTATTTT. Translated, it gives CASSLLVGGLTDTQYF.